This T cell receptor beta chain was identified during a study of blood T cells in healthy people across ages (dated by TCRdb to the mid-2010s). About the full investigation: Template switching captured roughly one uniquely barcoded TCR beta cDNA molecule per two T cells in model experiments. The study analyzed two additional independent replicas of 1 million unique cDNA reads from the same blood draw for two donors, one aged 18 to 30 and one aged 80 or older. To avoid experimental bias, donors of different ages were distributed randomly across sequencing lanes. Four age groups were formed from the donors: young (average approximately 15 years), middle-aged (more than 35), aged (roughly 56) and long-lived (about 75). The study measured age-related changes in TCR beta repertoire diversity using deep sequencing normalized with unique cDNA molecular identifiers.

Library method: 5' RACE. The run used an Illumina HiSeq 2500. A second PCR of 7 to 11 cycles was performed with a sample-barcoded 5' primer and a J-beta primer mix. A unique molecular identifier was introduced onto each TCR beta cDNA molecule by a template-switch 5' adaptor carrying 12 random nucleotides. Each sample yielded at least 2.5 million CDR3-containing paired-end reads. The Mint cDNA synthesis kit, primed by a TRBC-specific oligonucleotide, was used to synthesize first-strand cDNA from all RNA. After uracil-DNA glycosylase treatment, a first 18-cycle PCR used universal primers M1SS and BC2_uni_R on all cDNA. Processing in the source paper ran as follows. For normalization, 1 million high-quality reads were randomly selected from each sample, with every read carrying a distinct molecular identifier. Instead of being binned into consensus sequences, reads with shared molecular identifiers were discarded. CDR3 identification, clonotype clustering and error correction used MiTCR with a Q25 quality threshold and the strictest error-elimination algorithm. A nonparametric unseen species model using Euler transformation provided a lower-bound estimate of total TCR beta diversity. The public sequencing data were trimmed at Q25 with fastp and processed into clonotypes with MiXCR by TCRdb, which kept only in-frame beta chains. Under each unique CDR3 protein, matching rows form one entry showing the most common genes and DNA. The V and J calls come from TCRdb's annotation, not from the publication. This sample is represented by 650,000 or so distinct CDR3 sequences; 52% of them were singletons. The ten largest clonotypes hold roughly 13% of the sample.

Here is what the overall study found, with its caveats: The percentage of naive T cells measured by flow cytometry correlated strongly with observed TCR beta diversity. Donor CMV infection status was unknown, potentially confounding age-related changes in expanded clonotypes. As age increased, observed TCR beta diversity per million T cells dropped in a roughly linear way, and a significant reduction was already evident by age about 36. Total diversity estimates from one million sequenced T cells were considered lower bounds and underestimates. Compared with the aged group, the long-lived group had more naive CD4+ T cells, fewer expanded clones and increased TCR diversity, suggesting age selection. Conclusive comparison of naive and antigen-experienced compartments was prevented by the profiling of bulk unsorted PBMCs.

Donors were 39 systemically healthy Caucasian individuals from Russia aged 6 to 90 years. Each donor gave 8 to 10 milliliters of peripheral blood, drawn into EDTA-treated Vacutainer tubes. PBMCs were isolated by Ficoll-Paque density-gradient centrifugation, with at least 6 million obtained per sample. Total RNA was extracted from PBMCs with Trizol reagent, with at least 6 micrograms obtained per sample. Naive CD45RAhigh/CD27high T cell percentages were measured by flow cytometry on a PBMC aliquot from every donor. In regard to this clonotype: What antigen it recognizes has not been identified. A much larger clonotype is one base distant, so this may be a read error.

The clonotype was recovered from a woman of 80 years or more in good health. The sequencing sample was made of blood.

The base sequence is TGTGCCAGCTCACCCCCCTCCGGGACAGGGAGCGAGCGGTACTTC. This gives the protein CASSPPSGTGSERYF. The rearranged chain carries TRBV18 and TRBJ2-7; TRBD1 agrees with 9 junctional bases. CDR1 and CDR2 (KGHSH, LQKENI) derive from the germline V gene. The CDR3 covers 15 residues, taking in both the cysteine and the phenylalanine. Left in the record is the CDR3 DNA by itself, 45 bases read in frame from the first base.